The 18 T cell receptor beta chains in this list originate from one sample, sequenced in a study of blood T cell repertoires in COVID-19. Assay: immunoSEQ multiplex PCR; the TCRdb copy retains only in-frame clones and omits some. Of about 490,000 clones in the sample, roughly 85% were seen once. The specimen was peripheral blood. The receptors originated from a human donor in a cohort sampled during active COVID-19.

This clone was seen only a few times. The chain combines TRBV27 with TRBJ1-2, with D perhaps matching TRBD1 (6 bases). CDR3 length equals 15 residues. The germline V gene encodes CDR1 MNHEY and CDR2 SMNVEV (reference sequence). V was trimmed by 4 bases and J by 8 bases, leaving 20 bases between them. This CDR3 is CASSSFGPARGGYTF. Here the CDR3 DNA reads TGTGCCAGCAGTTCCTTTGGACCCGCCAGGGGAGGCTACACCTTC.

The chain links TRBV6-2 or TRBV6-3 to TRBJ2-2, with 10 positions matching TRBD2. Trimming removed 6 bases from V and 1 base from J; junction bases left unmatched: 5. In germline, CDR1 is MNHEY, CDR2 SVGEGT. CDR3 length: 16 amino acids. In DNA, the CDR3 is TGTGCCAGCAGCCCCGGACTAGCGGAGAACACCGGGGAGCTGTTTTTT. Translation: CASSPGLAENTGELFF.

The chain carries TRBV27 and TRBJ1-2, with 10 bases lining up with TRBD1. V was clipped by 3 bases and J by 8 bases; unmatched bases: 12. Germline V gene sequence: CDR1 MNHEY, CDR2 SMNVEV (reference sequence). The CDR3 consists of 16 residues. The chain's CDR3 is CASSLISTGGLGGYTF. As DNA, the CDR3 is TGTGCCAGCAGTTTGATCTCGACAGGGGGCCTGGGAGGCTACACCTTC.

CDR3 residues: CASGGEGYTF. The CDR3 nucleotides read TGTGCCAGCGGAGGAGAGGGCTACACCTTC. The chain uses TRBV2 and TRBJ1-2; D is ambiguous. Trimming pared 8 bases from V and 8 bases from J, leaving 9 bases between. This CDR3 has 10 amino acids. CDR1 is SNHLY and CDR2 is FYNNEI in the germline V gene. Looking up the rest from reference TRBV2 and TRBJ1-2 gives the full variable domain: EPEVTQTPSHQVTQMGQEVILRCVPISNHLYFYWYRQILGQKVEFLVSFYNNEISEKSEIFDDQFSVERPDGSNFTLKIRSTKLEDSAMYFCASGGEGYTFGSGTRLTVV.

This clone has just a few counts. The rearrangement uses TRBV6-6 and TRBJ2-3; 9 bases map to TRBD2. The V gene's germline CDR1 is MNHNY and CDR2 SVGAGI (reference sequence). V trimming: 6 bases; J trimming: 0 bases; junction bases outside the gene matches: 16. The CDR3 runs to 19 residues. DNA of the CDR3: TGTGCCAGCAGCTATAGCGGGAGAGGGGGGGTTAGTAGCACAGATACGCAGTATTTT. Protein sequence: CASSYSGRGGVSSTDTQYF.

The chain recombines TRBV5-1 with TRBJ2-5; 10 bases are a match to TRBD2. V was clipped by 4 bases and J by 5 bases; unmatched bases: 14. CDR1 is SGHRS, CDR2 YFSETQ, per germline. The CDR3 covers 17 residues. DNA for the CDR3: TGCGCCAGCAGCCGTATATCATCTAGCGGGAGTGGGGAGACCCAGTACTTC. This translates into CASSRISSSGSGETQYF.

This clone was detected a few times. V gene TRBV4-1 combines with J gene TRBJ2-1, with D possibly TRBD1 on 5 matching bases. CDR1 and CDR2 (germline): MGHRA, YSYEKL. There are 17 residues in the CDR3. Trimming pared 0 bases from V and 0 bases from J, leaving 12 bases between. CDR3 residues: CASSQDAGSSSYNEQFF. The CDR3 DNA reads TGCGCCAGCAGCCAAGATGCAGGGTCGAGCTCCTACAATGAGCAGTTCTTC.

V is TRBV9 and J is TRBJ2-3; 14 bases fit TRBD2. The CDR3 contains 16 residues. With 3 bases clipped from V and 3 bases from J, the junction kept 3 bases outside the gene matches. CDR1 SGDLS and CDR2 YYNGEE come from the germline V gene. CDR3 region: CASSEGLAGATDTQYF. CDR3 sequence (DNA): TGTGCCAGCAGCGAGGGACTAGCGGGAGCAACAGATACGCAGTATTTT.

This sequence joins TRBV7-9 and TRBJ1-2; unclear D gene. The CDR3 covers 12 residues. Germline assignment: CDR1 SEHNR and CDR2 FQNEAQ (reference sequence). V was cut by 1 base and J by 5 bases, with 5 bases left in between. This CDR3 is CASSLGEYGYTF. CDR3 nucleotide sequence: TGTGCCAGCAGCTTAGGAGAGTATGGCTACACCTTC.

The chain employs TRBV28 and TRBJ1-2, with D perhaps matching TRBD1 (6 bases). This CDR3 region has 12 residues. CDR1 is MDHEN and CDR2 is SYDVKM in the germline V gene. The V end was cut by 3 bases, the J end by 8 bases, with 10 bases between. CDR3 in amino acids: CASSLGHPGYTF. The CDR3 bases are TGTGCCAGCAGTTTGGGACACCCGGGCTACACCTTC.

The CDR3 bases are TGTGCCAGCAGCTTAGAGCAGGGGGGCAATCAGCCCCAGCATTTT. Protein sequence: CASSLEQGGNQPQHF. The gene calls are TRBV7-2 and TRBJ1-5, with 7 bases identical to TRBD1. The germline CDR1 and CDR2 sequences are SGHTA and FQGNSA. V shed 1 base and J 2 bases; nucleotides not matched to a gene: 2. The CDR3 consists of 15 residues.

The chain has TRBV5-6 and TRBJ2-5; 8 positions agree with TRBD2. Trimming took 4 bases from V and 2 from J; bases not matched to a gene: 10. Per germline, CDR1 SGHDT and CDR2 YYEEEE. CDR3 length: 16 residues. The CDR3 bases are TGTGCCAGCAGCACCCCGGGTAGCGGGACACAAGAGACCCAGTACTTC. It is translated as CASSTPGSGTQETQYF.

This chain uses TRBV5-4 with TRBJ2-3; D not certain. Trimming removed 4 bases from V and 2 bases from J, with 8 bases in between. Germline lookup yields CDR1 SGHNT and CDR2 YYREEE (reference sequence). CDR3 size: 13 residues. Here the CDR3 reads CASSRRYTDTQYF. CDR3 nucleotides: TGTGCCAGCAGCCGCCGCTACACAGATACGCAGTATTTT.

As to this clone: Other DNA sequences in the same sample also yield this CDR3. The V gene is TRBV11-2, the J gene TRBJ1-1; D not certain. V was trimmed by 1 base and J by 2 bases, leaving 8 bases between them. This CDR3 is 14 amino acids long. Germline CDR1 SGHAT, CDR2 FQNNGV. The CDR3 here is CASSLGAGNTEAFF. CDR3 nucleotides: TGTGCCAGCAGCTTAGGGGCAGGAAACACTGAAGCTTTCTTT.

This clone was found a few times. The chain links TRBV11-3 to TRBJ2-2; tentatively, D is TRBD2 (6 bases). CDR1 and CDR2 from the germline V gene are SGHNT and YENEEA. This CDR3 is built from 16 residues. Between the trimmed V and J ends, which lost 2 bases and 4 bases, there was a span of 14 bases. This CDR3 reads CASSLTGVFFTGELFF. The CDR3 bases are TGTGCCAGCAGCTTAACGGGAGTGTTTTTCACCGGGGAGCTGTTTTTT.

The J gene is TRBJ2-5, the V gene TRBV19; 12 bases are a match to TRBD2. The ends lost 3 bases at V and 4 bases at J; junction bases unmatched: 6. The CDR3 is 16 residues long. Germline values: CDR1 LNHDA, CDR2 SQIVND (reference sequence). CDR3: CASSMTSGRAGETQYF. DNA of the CDR3: TGTGCCAGTAGTATGACTAGCGGGAGAGCGGGAGAGACCCAGTACTTC.

This sequence joins TRBV6-6 and TRBJ1-1, with D unclear. The length of the CDR3 is 11 residues. V was pared by 5 bases and J by 7 bases, with 8 bases between. Germline V gene lookup returns CDR1 MNHNY and CDR2 SVGAGI (reference sequence). CDR3 in DNA: TGTGCCAGCAGTGGGCAGGTTGAAGCTTTCTTT. Protein sequence: CASSGQVEAFF.

The chain uses TRBV9 and TRBJ2-3; 12 bases map to TRBD2. Trimming cost V 4 bases and J 5 bases; bases outside gene matches: 11. This CDR3 is 17 amino acids long. Germline V gene lookup returns CDR1 SGDLS and CDR2 YYNGEE. Written as DNA, the CDR3 is TGTGCCAGCAGCCCCCTTCTAGCGGGAGGGGCCGGAGATACGCAGTATTTT. Encoded protein: CASSPLLAGGAGDTQYF. Based on the CDR3 plus reference TRBV9 and TRBJ2-3, the full variable domain is DSGVTQTPKHLITATGQRVTLRCSPRSGDLSVYWYQQSLDQGLQFLIQYYNGEERAKGNILERFSAQQFPDLHSELNLSSLELGDSALYFCASSPLLAGGAGDTQYFGPGTRLTVL.